This is a list of T cell receptor beta chains from one sample in a study of beta chain features in type 1 diabetes. Sequencing used immunoSEQ multiplex PCR; TCRdb keeps in-frame clones, though not all of them. The table lists 130,000 to 150,000 clones, around 50% of them singletons, with roughly 0.42% in the top ten. Material: Tregs from blood. The receptors derive from a man aged 18 to 30 in good health. CDR3s include the opening cysteine and the closing phenylalanine or tryptophan. The D gene is left open where the match is weak. Expanded clones are given a class, and other clones once, few, many or no size at all.

NA | TRBJ2-3 | TRBV7-2 | 14 | NA | CASSLGQGQIRQYF | TGTGCCAGCAGCTTAGGCCAGGGTCAGATCCGGCAGTATTTT
TRBD1 | TRBJ1-2 | TRBV15 | 18 | NA | CATSKERRLQGVYYGYTF | TGTGCCACCAGCAAGGAGCGTCGACTACAGGGGGTATACTATGGCTACACCTTC
NA | TRBJ2-3 | TRBV5-1 | 14 | NA | CASSLGLSTDTQYF | TGCGCCAGCAGCCTAGGACTGAGCACAGATACGCAGTATTTT
TRBD1 | TRBJ1-5 | TRBV6-6 | 14 | NA | CASSRTGVSQPQHF | TGTGCCAGCAGCCGTACAGGGGTGAGTCAGCCCCAGCATTTT
NA | TRBJ1-1 | TRBV28 | 15 | NA | CASSSGQFMNTEAFF | TGTGCCAGCAGTTCAGGACAGTTTATGAACACTGAAGCTTTCTTT
NA | TRBJ2-5 | TRBV4-2 | 17 | NA | CASSQKTGQLTGETQYF | TGTGCCAGCAGCCAAAAGACAGGACAGCTCACGGGAGAGACCCAGTACTTC
NA | TRBJ2-6 | TRBV7-9 | 18 | NA | CASSLVVSSGAGANVLTF | TGTGCCAGCAGCTTAGTAGTTTCCTCAGGGGCTGGGGCCAACGTCCTGACTTTC
TRBD1 | TRBJ1-2 | TRBV5-6 | 12 | once | CASSLTGVGYTF | TGTGCCAGCAGCTTGACAGGGGTTGGCTACACCTTC
TRBD1 | TRBJ2-5 | TRBV28 | 15 | NA | CASSTRDRDVETQYF | TGTGCCAGCAGTACCCGGGACAGGGATGTGGAGACCCAGTACTTC
TRBD1 | TRBJ1-2 | TRBV28 | 13 | NA | CASRPQGAGGYTF | TGTGCCAGCAGGCCACAGGGGGCGGGGGGCTACACCTTC
TRBD2 | TRBJ2-7 | TRBV28 | 13 | few | CASSEALAGEQYF | TGTGCCAGCAGTGAAGCACTAGCGGGCGAGCAGTACTTC
NA | TRBJ1-1 | TRBV7-9 | 15 | NA | CASSPQYNRNTEAFF | TGTGCCAGCAGCCCCCAGTACAACCGGAACACTGAAGCTTTCTTT
NA | TRBJ1-2 | TRBV18 | 13 | few | CASSPNPDYGYTF | TGTGCCAGCTCACCAAATCCAGACTATGGCTACACCTTC
NA | TRBJ1-1 | TRBV7-2 | 13 | NA | CASSLDPGGEAFF | TGTGCCAGCAGCTTAGACCCAGGAGGTGAAGCTTTCTTT
TRBD2 | TRBJ2-7 | TRBV28 | 13 | NA | CASSFQRGYEQYF | TGTGCCAGCAGTTTTCAGCGGGGCTACGAGCAGTACTTC
NA | TRBJ2-7 | TRBV5-1 | 14 | NA | CASRTGSDSYEQYF | TGCGCCAGCAGAACGGGCAGCGACAGCTACGAGCAGTACTTC
NA | TRBJ2-7 | TRBV5-1 | 14 | NA | CASSLGAGQGEQYF | TGCGCCAGCAGCTTGGGCGCCGGCCAGGGCGAGCAGTACTTC
NA | TRBJ2-2 | TRBV7-9 | 14 | few | CASSFPGNTGELFF | TGTGCCAGCAGCTTCCCGGGAAACACCGGGGAGCTGTTTTTT